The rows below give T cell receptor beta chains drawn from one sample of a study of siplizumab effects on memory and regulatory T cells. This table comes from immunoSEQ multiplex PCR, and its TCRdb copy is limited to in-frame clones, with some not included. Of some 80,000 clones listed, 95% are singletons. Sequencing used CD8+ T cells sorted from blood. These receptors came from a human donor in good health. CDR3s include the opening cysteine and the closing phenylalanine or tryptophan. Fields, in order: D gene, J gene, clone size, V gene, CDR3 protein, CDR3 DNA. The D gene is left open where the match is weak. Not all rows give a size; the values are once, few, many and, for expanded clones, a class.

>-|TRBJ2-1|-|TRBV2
CASSSDSQAELEQFF
TGTGCCAGCAGTTCGGACAGCCAAGCCGAGCTTGAGCAGTTCTTC
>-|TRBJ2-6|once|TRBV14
CASSQERSGANVLTF
TGTGCCAGCAGCCAAGAGAGGTCTGGGGCCAACGTCCTGACTTTC
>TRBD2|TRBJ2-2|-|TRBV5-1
CASTGLAGENTGELFF
TGCGCCAGCACAGGACTAGCGGGAGAGAACACCGGGGAGCTGTTTTTT
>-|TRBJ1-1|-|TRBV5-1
CASSLLATEAFF
TGCGCCAGCAGCTTGCTTGCCACTGAAGCTTTCTTT
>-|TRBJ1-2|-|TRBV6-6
CASSYGITEGYTF
TGTGCCAGCAGTTACGGTATTACAGAGGGCTACACCTTC
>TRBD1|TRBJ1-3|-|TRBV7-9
CASSRKDRGDTIYF
TGTGCCAGCAGCCGCAAAGACAGGGGGGACACCATATATTTT
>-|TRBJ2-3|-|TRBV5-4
CASSLYRVDADTQYF
TGTGCCAGCAGCTTGTACCGGGTTGATGCAGATACGCAGTATTTT
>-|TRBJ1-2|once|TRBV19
CASSYTTQDVISYGYTF
TGTGCCAGTAGTTATACAACACAGGACGTGATATCCTATGGCTACACCTTC
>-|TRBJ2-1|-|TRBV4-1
CASSQDGGKPSRTNEQFF
TGCGCCAGCAGCCAAGATGGGGGTAAGCCCAGCCGGACCAATGAGCAGTTCTTC
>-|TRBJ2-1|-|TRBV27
CASSLSRNNEQFF
TGTGCCAGCAGTTTATCCAGGAACAATGAGCAGTTCTTC
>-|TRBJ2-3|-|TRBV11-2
CASSFPVRVWRETDTQYF
TGTGCCAGCAGCTTCCCCGTGCGGGTTTGGAGGGAGACAGATACGCAGTATTTT
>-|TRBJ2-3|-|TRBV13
CASSTVGQVVTDTQYF
TGTGCCAGCAGCACAGTCGGGCAGGTAGTCACAGATACGCAGTATTTT
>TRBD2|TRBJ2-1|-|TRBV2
CASSVRLAGGSSYNEQFF
TGTGCCAGCAGTGTAAGGTTAGCGGGAGGGAGCTCCTACAATGAGCAGTTCTTC
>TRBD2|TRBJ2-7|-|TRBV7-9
CASSTNPSGSYEQYF
TGTGCCAGCAGCACGAATCCTAGCGGGAGTTACGAGCAGTACTTC
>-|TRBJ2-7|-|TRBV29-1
CSVELRRTESGGPLEQYF
TGCAGCGTTGAACTTCGGCGGACAGAGAGTGGAGGACCCCTCGAGCAGTACTTC
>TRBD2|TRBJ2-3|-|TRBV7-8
CASSSTSGRALDTQYF
TGTGCCAGCAGCTCCACTAGCGGGAGGGCCCTCGATACGCAGTATTTT
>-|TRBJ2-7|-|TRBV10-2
CASSGGGEQYF
TGCGCCAGCAGTGGGGGTGGCGAGCAGTACTTC
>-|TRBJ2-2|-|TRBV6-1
CASSEFLRRNTGELFF
TGTGCCAGCAGTGAATTCTTGAGGCGGAACACCGGGGAGCTGTTTTTT
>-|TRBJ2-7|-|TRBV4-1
CASSQMGSGGVSYEQYF
TGCGCCAGCAGCCAAATGGGTTCTGGCGGTGTTTCCTACGAGCAGTACTTC
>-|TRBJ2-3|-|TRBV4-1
CASSLQQGFTDTQYF
TGCGCCAGCAGCCTTCAACAGGGATTCACAGATACGCAGTATTTT
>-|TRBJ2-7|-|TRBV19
CASSSQLGYPYEQYF
TGTGCCAGTAGTTCGCAGCTAGGGTATCCCTACGAGCAGTACTTC
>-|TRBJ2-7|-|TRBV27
CASRNRGNEQYF
TGTGCCAGCAGGAACCGGGGAAACGAGCAGTACTTC
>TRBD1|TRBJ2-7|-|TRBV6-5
CASKMIGDRGTEQYF
TGTGCCAGCAAAATGATTGGGGACAGGGGGACCGAGCAGTACTTC
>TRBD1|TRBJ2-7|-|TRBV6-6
CASSPTGTGSEQYF
TGTGCCAGCAGTCCTACCGGGACAGGGTCCGAGCAGTACTTC
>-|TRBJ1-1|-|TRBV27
CASSLGMGTEAFF
TGTGCCAGCAGTCTCGGAATGGGGACTGAAGCTTTCTTT
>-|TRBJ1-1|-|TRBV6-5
CASSIRMNTEAFF
TGTGCCAGCAGCATAAGAATGAACACTGAAGCTTTCTTT
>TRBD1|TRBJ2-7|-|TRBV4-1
CASSHQTGVYEQYF
TGCGCCAGCAGCCACCAGACAGGGGTGTACGAGCAGTACTTC